The 13 T cell receptor beta chains reported below all come from one sample, sequenced in a study of OX40 agonist ivuxolimab in advanced cancers. Using immunoSEQ multiplex PCR, the repertoire was profiled, and TCRdb retains in-frame clones only, with some absent. The sample carries about 76,000 clones, roughly 89% recorded once. The sample in question was CD4+ or CD8+ T cells sorted from blood, obtained in a trial of the OX40 agonist ivuxolimab. These TCRs come from an adult with an advanced solid tumor such as melanoma, head and neck, liver or kidney cancer.

J is TRBJ2-5 and V is TRBV7-9, with D perhaps TRBD2 (6 bases). Germline V lookup: CDR1 SEHNR, CDR2 FQNEAQ (reference sequence). This CDR3 is 11 amino acids long. V was clipped by 4 bases and J by 11 bases, with 11 bases between them. The chain's CDR3 is CASSSASGQYF. The CDR3, as DNA: TGTGCCAGCAGCTCGGCGAGCGGGCAGTACTTC.

The V call is TRBV7-2, the J call TRBJ1-1; TRBD1 might be the D (5 bases). The CDR3 is made up of 15 amino acids. V dropped 0 bases and J dropped 3 bases, with 11 bases sitting between them. Germline values: CDR1 SGHTA, CDR2 FQGNSA. The CDR3, as DNA: TGTGCCAGCAGCTTAGCGGGTAGGGGCTACACTGAAGCTTTCTTT. This sequence encodes CASSLAGRGYTEAFF.

This chain connects TRBV6-1 to TRBJ2-1, with D hard to call. The CDR3 loop spans 15 amino acids. The V gene's germline CDR1 is MNHNS and CDR2 SASEGT. Trimming shortened V by 5 bases and J by 0 bases, and 11 bases separated the two germline ends. As DNA, the CDR3 is TGTGCCAGCAGTTTAGAAGTAAGCTCCTACAATGAGCAGTTCTTC. Translating gives CASSLEVSSYNEQFF.

This rearrangement joins TRBV15 to TRBJ1-3, with D maybe TRBD1 (6 bases). In germline, CDR1 is LNHNV, CDR2 YYDKDF (reference sequence). Trimming stripped 1 base from V and 1 base from J, with 11 bases between. The CDR3 is made up of 16 amino acids. This chain's CDR3 is CATSRGTVSSGNTIYF. The CDR3 bases are TGTGCCACCAGCAGAGGGACAGTCTCATCTGGAAACACCATATATTTT.

This chain joins TRBV11-3 and TRBJ2-1, with D possibly TRBD1 on 6 matching bases. CDR1 SGHNT and CDR2 YENEEA come from the germline V gene. The CDR3 has 13 residues. The V end was cut by 5 bases, the J end by 1 base, with 6 bases between. CDR3 loop: CASSTGSYNEQFF. The CDR3 DNA reads TGTGCCAGCAGCACAGGGTCCTACAATGAGCAGTTCTTC.

The chain has TRBV9 and TRBJ2-3; 9 nucleotides match TRBD2. The V gene end was trimmed by 3 bases and the J gene end by 3 bases; junction bases not matched to a gene: 14. The CDR3 spans 18 residues. Germline-derived CDR1 and CDR2 are SGDLS and YYNGEE. The CDR3 sequence: CASSGPPGRGGRTDTQYF. The CDR3 nucleotides are TGTGCCAGCAGCGGTCCTCCGGGGCGGGGGGGAAGGACAGATACGCAGTATTTT.

This clone was seen only once. The chain couples TRBV5-1 to TRBJ2-1; no reliable D call. Germline V gene data show CDR1 as SGHRS and CDR2 as YFSETQ. CDR3 length: 14 amino acids. Trimming left V 0 bases short and J 6 bases short, with 10 bases between. The CDR3 nucleotides read TGCGCCAGCAGCTTGGGATACAGTGGCAATGAGCAGTTCTTC. Encoded protein: CASSLGYSGNEQFF.

The count of this clone is one. This rearrangement joins TRBV4-1 to TRBJ1-4, with TRBD1 matching 7 bases. Trimming at V came to 0 bases and at J to 5 bases, leaving 3 bases not matched to a gene. The CDR3 is made up of 15 amino acids. The germline gives CDR1 MGHRA, CDR2 YSYEKL. CDR3 DNA: TGCGCCAGCAGCCAAGAGGGACAGAGAAATGAAAAACTGTTTTTT. Amino acids: CASSQEGQRNEKLFF.

This sequence joins TRBV5-1 and TRBJ2-7, with D tentatively TRBD2 (5 bases). The CDR3 loop spans 14 amino acids. Germline CDR1 and CDR2: SGHRS and YFSETQ. V gave up 4 bases and J gave up 3 bases, with 14 bases separating them. CDR3 in DNA: TGCGCCAGCAGCCCGGACGGGGTATACTACGAGCAGTACGTC. Translating gives CASSPDGVYYEQYV.

The chain uses TRBV2 and TRBJ1-1; D ambiguous. This CDR3 is built from 12 residues. The V and J ends lost 3 bases and 1 base respectively, with 3 bases between them. Germline values: CDR1 SNHLY, CDR2 FYNNEI. The CDR3 here is CASSDRNTEAFF. CDR3 sequence (DNA): TGTGCCAGCAGTGACAGGAACACTGAAGCTTTCTTT.

For the CDR3, the DNA is TGTGCCAGCAGTTTCTCCGGGGGGGACGGGGAGCTGTTTTTT. Encoded protein: CASSFSGGDGELFF. J is TRBJ2-2 and V is TRBV2; 8 bases are shared with TRBD2. CDR3 length: 14 amino acids. Germline V gene data show CDR1 as SNHLY and CDR2 as FYNNEI. V dropped 5 bases and J dropped 7; count of bases not matched to a gene: 6.

The CDR3 DNA reads TGTGCCAGCAGCTTAGATGGGGTTACCTACGAGCAGTACTTC. It specifies CASSLDGVTYEQYF. The V gene is TRBV7-2, the J gene TRBJ2-7; D is ambiguous. CDR3 length: 14 residues. V shed 1 base and J shed 2 bases, with 9 bases lying between them. In germline, CDR1 is SGHTA, CDR2 FQGNSA.

The chain couples TRBV28 to TRBJ1-1, with unresolved D. Germline-derived CDR1 and CDR2 are MDHEN and SYDVKM. CDR3 length: 16 amino acids. Trimming shortened V by 2 bases and J by 0 bases, and 13 bases separated the two germline ends. DNA for the CDR3: TGTGCCAGCAGTTTAATGAAGACAAACATGAACACTGAAGCTTTCTTT. Amino acids: CASSLMKTNMNTEAFF.